The present entry profiles one T cell receptor (beta chain) with its context. Its antigen is still unknown. The primer mix had 60 Vbeta and 13 Jbeta primers. Libraries were prepared by immunoSEQ multiplex PCR; TCRdb keeps only in-frame clonotypes and omits some of them. The table lists around 120,000 clones, 79% of them singletons, with about 3.1% in the top ten. V was shortened by 4 bases and J by 6 bases, with 15 bases between the two germline ends. Germline assignment: CDR1 LNHDA and CDR2 SQIVND (reference sequence). CDR3 length equals 14 residues. This specimen comes from a study of cytomegalovirus exposure and HLA in healthy donors. Study at large: The roughly 120 million unique TCR beta sequences, from about 180 million T cells, were found by an earlier analysis. Early released data had tens of millions of unique TCRs, all coming from HLA-typed donors. Study observations and caveats: Immune exposure information available was restricted to CMV serostatus. Analyses of presence/absence relied on an assumption of roughly uniform sequencing depth across donors.

The chain joins TRBV19 to TRBJ1-2; tentatively, D is TRBD1 (5 bases). The TCR was taken from a woman aged 40 to 49 in good health and CMV-seronegative. The sequenced sample was PBMCs. Written as DNA, the CDR3 is TGTGCCAGTAGTACCGGACATCCCCTGAATGGCTACACCTTC. Translating gives CASSTGHPLNGYTF.